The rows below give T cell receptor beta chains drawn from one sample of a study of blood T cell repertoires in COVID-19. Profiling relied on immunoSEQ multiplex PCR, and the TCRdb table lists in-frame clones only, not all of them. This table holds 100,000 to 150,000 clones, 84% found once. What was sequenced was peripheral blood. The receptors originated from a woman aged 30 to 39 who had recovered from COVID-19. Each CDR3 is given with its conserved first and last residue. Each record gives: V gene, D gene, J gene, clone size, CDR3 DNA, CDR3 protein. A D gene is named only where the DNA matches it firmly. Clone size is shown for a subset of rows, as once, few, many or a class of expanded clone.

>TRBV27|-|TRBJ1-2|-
TGTGCCAGCAGTATCGTCGGGGGGGGCAACTATGGCTACACCTTC
CASSIVGGGNYGYTF
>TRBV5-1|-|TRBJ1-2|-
TGCGCCAGCAGCTTAGTCGGGGAGAATGGCTACACCTTC
CASSLVGENGYTF
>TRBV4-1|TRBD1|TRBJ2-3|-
TGCGCCAGCAGCCAGGCGCTAGGACAGGGGGCGCTTGATACGCAGTATTTT
CASSQALGQGALDTQYF
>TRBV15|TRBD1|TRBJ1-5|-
TGTGCCACCAGCACCGACAGGGGGCAATTTCCCCAGCATTTT
CATSTDRGQFPQHF
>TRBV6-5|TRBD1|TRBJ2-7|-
TGTGCCACCTCGAGAGGGACAGGGGGCGACGAGCAGTACTTC
CATSRGTGGDEQYF
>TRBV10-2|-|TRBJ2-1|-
TGCGCCAGCAGTGGGTTTGCGAGTAGCTCCTACAATGAGCAGTTCTTC
CASSGFASSSYNEQFF
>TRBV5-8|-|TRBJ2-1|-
TGTGCCAGCATCCTTACAGTAAGCTCCTACAATGAGCAGTTCTTC
CASILTVSSYNEQFF
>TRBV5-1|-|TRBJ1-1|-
TGCGCCAGCAGCTTGTCGAGAAACACTGAAGCTTTCTTT
CASSLSRNTEAFF
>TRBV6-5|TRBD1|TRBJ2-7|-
TGTGCCAGCAGTTACGGACAGGGCTTTGGCTACGAGCAGTACTTC
CASSYGQGFGYEQYF
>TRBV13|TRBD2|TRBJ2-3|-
TGTGCCAGCAGCTTAGGCCTAGCGGGGGACACAGATACGCAGTATTTT
CASSLGLAGDTDTQYF
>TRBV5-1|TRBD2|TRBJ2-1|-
TGCGCCAGCAGCCAAACTAGCGGCCAATACAATGAGCAGTTCTTC
CASSQTSGQYNEQFF
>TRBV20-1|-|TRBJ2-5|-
TGCAGTGCTAGTCCCCAGGGTAGGGTCCAGTACTTC
CSASPQGRVQYF
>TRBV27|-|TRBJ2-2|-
TGTGCCAGCGCCGCGGCAGGGGCCACCGGGGAGCTGTTTTTT
CASAAAGATGELFF
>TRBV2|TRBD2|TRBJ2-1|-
TGTGCCAGCAGTACTAGCGGGAGCCACAATGAGCAGTTCTTC
CASSTSGSHNEQFF
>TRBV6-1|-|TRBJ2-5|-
TGTGCCAGCAGTGAATTTTCAGGGGATCTGAGGGAGACCCAGTACTTC
CASSEFSGDLRETQYF
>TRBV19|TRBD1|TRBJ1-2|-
TGTGCCAGTAGTACCTCCGGACAGGGGAAAAAGTTCGGAGACTATGGCTACACCTTC
CASSTSGQGKKFGDYGYTF
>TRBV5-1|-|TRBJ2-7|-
TGCGCCAGCAGCCTTCCGAATTTGGACAGTAGGAAAAGAATCGAAGGGCACTACGAGCAGTACTTC
CASSLPNLDSRKRIEGHYEQYF
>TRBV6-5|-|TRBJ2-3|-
TGTGCCAGCAGTTACTCGTCGGGGGGCCTTACAGATACGCAGTATTTT
CASSYSSGGLTDTQYF
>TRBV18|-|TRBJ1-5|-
TGTGCCAGCTCACCACCAGGGGTCCAGCCCCAGCATTTT
CASSPPGVQPQHF
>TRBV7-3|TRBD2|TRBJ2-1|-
TGTGCCAGCAGCTTAGAACTAGCGGGGAGAGGTGAGCAGTTCTTC
CASSLELAGRGEQFF
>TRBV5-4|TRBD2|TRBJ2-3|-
TGTGCCAGCAGCTTGGGAGCGGGAGGAGGCACAGATACGCAGTATTTT
CASSLGAGGGTDTQYF
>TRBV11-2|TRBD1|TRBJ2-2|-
TGTGCCAGCAGCGGACGGGACAGGGGACGTAGCGGGGAGCTGTTTTTT
CASSGRDRGRSGELFF
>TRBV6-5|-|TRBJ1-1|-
TGTGCCAGCAGTCCACCGGGACTGTTGAGAACTGAAGCTTTCTTT
CASSPPGLLRTEAFF
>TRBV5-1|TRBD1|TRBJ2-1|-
TGCGCCAGCAGCTGGGGACAGAGTTACAATGAGCAGTTCTTC
CASSWGQSYNEQFF
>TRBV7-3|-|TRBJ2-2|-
TGTGCCAGCAGCTTACTAGGACTCCAGAACACCGGGGAGCTGTTTTTT
CASSLLGLQNTGELFF
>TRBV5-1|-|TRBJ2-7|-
TGCGCCAGCAGTCGTCTTCCAGGGGAATCAAACGAGCAGTACTTC
CASSRLPGESNEQYF
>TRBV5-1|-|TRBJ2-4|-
TGCGCCAGCAGCTTGGGCGGGCTCGGCAAAAACATTCAGTACTTC
CASSLGGLGKNIQYF
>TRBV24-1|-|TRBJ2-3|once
TGTGCCACCAGTGACCCCTCTGGGGCAGGGAACACAGATACGCAGTATTTT
CATSDPSGAGNTDTQYF
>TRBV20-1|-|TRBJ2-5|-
TGCAGTGGGCTTGGAGAGACCCAGTACTTC
CSGLGETQYF
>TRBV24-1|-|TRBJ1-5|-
TGTGCCACCCTGTTGGTCCCCCAGCCATCTCCCCCGGGGGTTAATCAGCCCCAGCATTTT
CATLLVPQPSPPGVNQPQHF
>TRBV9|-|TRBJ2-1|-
TGTGCCAGCAGCGTAGCGGGTGGGGTCGACGGGAGCTCCTACAATGAGCAGTTCTTC
CASSVAGGVDGSSYNEQFF
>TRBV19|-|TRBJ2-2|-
TGTGCCAGTAGTACGAAGCCCTACCCGAACACCGGGGAGCTGTTTTTT
CASSTKPYPNTGELFF
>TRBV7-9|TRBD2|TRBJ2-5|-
TGTGCCAGCAGCTCACCGGGACTAGCGGGAGCAAGCCAAGAGACCCAGTACTTC
CASSSPGLAGASQETQYF
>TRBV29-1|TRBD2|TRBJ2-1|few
TGCAGCGTTGAGGAATCCGGGACTAGCTCGGGCAATGAGCAGTTCTTC
CSVEESGTSSGNEQFF
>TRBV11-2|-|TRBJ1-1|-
TGTGCCAGCAGCTTAGCGGGACTAGTAAGTTTGAACACTGAAGCTTTCTTT
CASSLAGLVSLNTEAFF
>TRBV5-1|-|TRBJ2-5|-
TGCGCCAGCAGCCCGCCAGGGGAGAGGGAGCAGTACTTC
CASSPPGEREQYF
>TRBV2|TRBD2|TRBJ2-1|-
TGTGCCAGCCGGGGGGATATCTATGAGCAGTTCTTC
CASRGDIYEQFF
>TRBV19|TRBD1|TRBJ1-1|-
TGTGCCAGTAGTTTACAAACAGGGGGGACTGAAGCTTTCTTT
CASSLQTGGTEAFF
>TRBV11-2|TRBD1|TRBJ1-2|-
TGTGCCAGCAGCAATACAGGGGCCAACTATGGCTACACCTTC
CASSNTGANYGYTF
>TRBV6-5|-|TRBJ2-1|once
TGTGCCAGCTGGGCGGGCAGACACAATGAGCAGTTCTTC
CASWAGRHNEQFF
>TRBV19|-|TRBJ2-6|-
TGTGCCAGTAGTATCCCAGGGGCCAACGTCCTGACTTTC
CASSIPGANVLTF
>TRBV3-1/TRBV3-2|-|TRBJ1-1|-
TGTGCCAGCAGCCAGCGACAGTTTAACACTGAAGCTTTCTTT
CASSQRQFNTEAFF
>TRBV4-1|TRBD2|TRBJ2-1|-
TGCGCCAGCAGCCAAGCTAGCGGGGCCCCTAATGAGCAGTTCTTC
CASSQASGAPNEQFF